This T cell receptor gamma chain is drawn from a study of gammadelta T cells in human blood (TCRdb year 2020). What the study reported, not specific to this receptor: In the study, polyclonal expansion of innate gamma-delta T cells immediately after birth was reported to appear to be driven by microbial exposure.

This clone is characterized as hyperexpanded (1% or more). It has no known antigen specificity. No base-level quality is on record; no much larger clone is a single base apart. The identical CDR3 is also encoded by other nucleotide sequences in the sample. From the cysteine through the phenylalanine, the CDR3 covers 16 amino acids. Kept here is only the CDR3 DNA, which spans 48 bases and is read in frame from base 1. CDR1 and CDR2 (GITISATS, ISYDGTV) derive from the germline V gene (reference sequence). The junction shows trimming of 0 bases on V and 6 bases on J, and the gene matches do not reach 2 bases of it. Library preparation was by RT-PCR. The sequencer was an Illumina MiSeq. For TCRdb, the public reads were processed anew by CATT, and duplicate DNA sequences were folded into one row. This sample is represented by over 250 gamma-chain clones; less than 25% of them were singletons. The top ten hold about half of the sample.

This clonotype originated in a human donor. The specimen was Vgamma9Vdelta2 gamma-delta T cells from adult blood. Recombination linked TRGV9 to TRGJP. The DNA is as follows: TGTGCCTTGTGGGAGGTGCGAGAGTTGGGCAAAAAAATCAAGGTATTT. Its protein reads: CALWEVRELGKKIKVF.